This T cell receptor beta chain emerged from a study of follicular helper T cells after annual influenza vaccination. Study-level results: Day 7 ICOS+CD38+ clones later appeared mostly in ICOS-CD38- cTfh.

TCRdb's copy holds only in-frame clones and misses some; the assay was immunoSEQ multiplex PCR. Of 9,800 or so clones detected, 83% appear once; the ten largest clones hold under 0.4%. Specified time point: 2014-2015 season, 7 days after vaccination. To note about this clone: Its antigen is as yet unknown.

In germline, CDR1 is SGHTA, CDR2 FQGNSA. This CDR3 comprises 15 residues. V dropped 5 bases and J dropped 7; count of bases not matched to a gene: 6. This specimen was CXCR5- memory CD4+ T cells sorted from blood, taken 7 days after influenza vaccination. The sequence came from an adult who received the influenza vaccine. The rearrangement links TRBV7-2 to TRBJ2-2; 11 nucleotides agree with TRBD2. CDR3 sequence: CASSRSGGAGGELFF. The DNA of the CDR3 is TGTGCCAGCAGCCGTAGCGGGGGGGCAGGCGGGGAGCTGTTTTTT.